The following is a T cell receptor beta chain sequence with its context. Trimming at V came to 4 bases and at J to 7 bases, leaving 9 bases not matched to a gene. The V gene's germline CDR1 is SGHRS and CDR2 YFSETQ. This CDR3 spans 15 amino acids. These data are taken from a study of T cell clones after liver transplantation. Study-level information: In this trial, immunosuppression withdrawal was attempted within 2 years of liver transplant. TCRbeta sequencing after a pre-transplant mixed lymphocyte reaction identified graft-donor-reactive clones, later tracked in post-transplant blood. Three of eight recipients were HCV-positive; others had non-autoimmune, non-viral indications.

TCRdb's table, derived via immunoSEQ multiplex PCR, lists solely in-frame clones and lacks some. The sample includes around 80,000 clones, roughly 80% seen only once; the top ten take about 0.45%. The sample here was CD4+ T cells from blood, taken approximately 3.5 years after liver transplant. The sequence was obtained from a human patient who received a liver transplant. Some T cells may be the graft donor's. The chain joins TRBV5-1 to TRBJ2-1; TRBD1 matches 9 bases. The CDR3 sequence: CASSPTGGAVNEQFF. The CDR3 region has the DNA TGCGCCAGCAGCCCTACAGGGGGCGCGGTAAATGAGCAGTTCTTC.